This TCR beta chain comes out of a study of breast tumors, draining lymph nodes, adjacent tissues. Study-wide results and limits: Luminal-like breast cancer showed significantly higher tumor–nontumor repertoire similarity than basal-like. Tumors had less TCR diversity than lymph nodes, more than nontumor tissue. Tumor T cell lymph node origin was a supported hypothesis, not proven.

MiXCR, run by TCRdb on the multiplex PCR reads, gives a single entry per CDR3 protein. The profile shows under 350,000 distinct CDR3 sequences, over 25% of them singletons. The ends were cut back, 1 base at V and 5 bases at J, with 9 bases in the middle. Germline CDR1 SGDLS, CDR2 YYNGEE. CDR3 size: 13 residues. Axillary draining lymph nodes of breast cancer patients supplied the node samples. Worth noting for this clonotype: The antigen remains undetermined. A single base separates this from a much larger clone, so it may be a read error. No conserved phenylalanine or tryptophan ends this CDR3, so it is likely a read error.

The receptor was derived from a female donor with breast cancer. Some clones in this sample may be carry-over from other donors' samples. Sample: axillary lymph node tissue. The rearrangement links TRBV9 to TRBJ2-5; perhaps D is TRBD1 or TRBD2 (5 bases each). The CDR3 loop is CASSVIGTETQYS. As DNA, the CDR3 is TGTGCCAGCAGCGTAATAGGGACGGAGACCCAGTACTCC.